These T cell receptor beta chains were read from a single sample in a study of T-cell memory formation after mild COVID-19. TCRdb independently ran MiXCR on the 5' RACE reads; one entry per CDR3 protein. The sample records 300,000 to 400,000 distinct CDR3 sequences, over 10% being singletons. The sequenced sample consisted of PBMCs or a T cell subset sorted from them (not recorded which). The receptors here all came from a man between 18 and 29 years old who had mild COVID-19 (a few samples of this study predate the infection). Cell type and time point are not known. Both conserved end residues are part of each CDR3. The order of the fields is J gene, D gene, V gene, clone size, CDR3 DNA, CDR3 protein. D genes are given only for firm matches. Where a row states a size, it is once, few, many or the class of an expanded clone; other rows omit it.

>TRBJ2-1|.|TRBV6-2/TRBV6-3|.
TGTGCCAGCAGTTACTCGAGTAGTCCTGAGCAGTTCTTC
CASSYSSSPEQFF
>TRBJ2-3|.|TRBV11-2|few
TGTGCCAGCAGCCCCCAGGATGGTGACACAGATACGCAGTATTTT
CASSPQDGDTDTQYF
>TRBJ1-2|TRBD1|TRBV12-3/TRBV12-4|.
TGTGCCAGCAGTTCCGACGGGACAGGGTTCTATGGCTACACCTTC
CASSSDGTGFYGYTF
>TRBJ1-2|TRBD1|TRBV3-1|few
TGTGCCAGCAGCCAAATCGGTAGGGGACAGGAGGGCTACACCTTC
CASSQIGRGQEGYTF
>TRBJ2-2|.|TRBV10-3|few
TGTGCCATCAGGGGATCCGGGGAGCTGTTTTTT
CAIRGSGELFF
>TRBJ1-2|.|TRBV6-5|many
TGTGCCAGCAGTCACAGTTACTATGGCTACACCTTC
CASSHSYYGYTF
>TRBJ1-1|.|TRBV12-3/TRBV12-4|few
TGTGCCAGCAGTGCCCTGGGGAACACTGAAGCTTTCTTT
CASSALGNTEAFF
>TRBJ1-5|.|TRBV7-2|many
TGTGCCAGCAGCTTCGGCAAAAGCAATCAGCCCCAGCATTTT
CASSFGKSNQPQHF
>TRBJ2-1|TRBD2|TRBV2|few
TGTGCCAGCAGTACGGGGGGGGACCAGTTCTTC
CASSTGGDQFF
>TRBJ1-1|TRBD1|TRBV5-4|.
TGTGCCAGCAGTCGTGACAGGGGGAAAGGTAACACTGAAGCTTTCTTT
CASSRDRGKGNTEAFF
>TRBJ1-4|.|TRBV5-5|few
TGTGCCAGCAGCCGGGGGGGAGCAACTAATGAAAAACTGTTTTTT
CASSRGGATNEKLFF
>TRBJ2-5|TRBD1|TRBV5-4|.
TGTGCCAGCAGCTTGGAGGGGGCTGGAGAGACCCAGTACTTC
CASSLEGAGETQYF
>TRBJ2-2|TRBD1|TRBV6-5|.
TGTGCCAGCAACACAGGGGTCGGGGAGCTGTTTTTT
CASNTGVGELFF
>TRBJ2-2|TRBD2|TRBV7-9|.
TGTGCCAGCAGCCCGACGGGGGGCGGGGAGCTGTTTTTT
CASSPTGGGELFF
>TRBJ1-1|TRBD1|TRBV4-1|many
TGCGCCAGCAGCCACTCTCGGACAGGGAGGAACACTGAAGCTTTCTTT
CASSHSRTGRNTEAFF
>TRBJ1-1|TRBD1|TRBV29-1|many
TGCAGCGCCGAAGGGGGCCCTGGGACTGAAGCTTTCTTT
CSAEGGPGTEAFF
>TRBJ2-5|TRBD1|TRBV5-1|once
TGCGCCAGCGAGGACAGGGGGCGAGAGACCCAGTACTTC
CASEDRGRETQYF
>TRBJ2-3|.|TRBV6-5|.
TGTGCCAGCAGTCCTCGACTAGTTACAGATACGCAGTATTTT
CASSPRLVTDTQYF
>TRBJ2-2|TRBD2|TRBV10-3|few
TGTGCCATCAGCCAAAGTAGCGGGGGGAACACCGGGGAGCTGTTTTTT
CAISQSSGGNTGELFF
>TRBJ1-2|TRBD1|TRBV12-3/TRBV12-4|.
TGTGCCAGCACCAGGGACAGGGGCTATGGCTACACCTTC
CASTRDRGYGYTF
>TRBJ2-2|TRBD2|TRBV5-5|.
TGTGCCAGCAGCTTCATAGCGGGGCTAACCGGGGAGCTGTTTTTT
CASSFIAGLTGELFF
>TRBJ2-1|.|TRBV12-3/TRBV12-4|.
TGTGCCAGCAGTCCTAGACTAGACTCCTACAATGAGCAGTTCTTC
CASSPRLDSYNEQFF
>TRBJ2-1|TRBD2|TRBV12-3/TRBV12-4|many
TGTGCCAGCAGCCTCCTAGCGGGAAGCTCCTACAATGAGCAGTTCTTC
CASSLLAGSSYNEQFF
>TRBJ2-5|.|TRBV19|.
TGTGCCAGTAGTACCTACCGGACCGCCATGGGGGAGACCCAGTACTTC
CASSTYRTAMGETQYF
>TRBJ1-1|TRBD1|TRBV18|.
TGTGCCAGCTCACCGGACAGGGGGCGACGGGACACTGAAGCTTTCTTT
CASSPDRGRRDTEAFF
>TRBJ2-2|.|TRBV12-3/TRBV12-4|few
TGTGCCAGCAGTAATAAGCCCACCGGGGAGCTGTTTTTT
CASSNKPTGELFF
>TRBJ2-5|.|TRBV10-3|.
TGTGCCACGTCAGTAGTGCAAGAGACCCAGTACTTC
CATSVVQETQYF
>TRBJ2-1|TRBD1|TRBV11-3|.
TGTGCCAGCAGCCCGGGACAGGGCCATGAGCAGTTCTTC
CASSPGQGHEQFF
>TRBJ2-1|TRBD2|TRBV7-9|few
TGTGCCAGCAGCTCTATTCTAGCGGGGGCCTACAATGAGCAGTTCTTC
CASSSILAGAYNEQFF
>TRBJ2-7|TRBD1|TRBV20-1|many
TGCAGTGCTACCAAGGCAGGGACAGGGGGTTACGAGCAGTACTTC
CSATKAGTGGYEQYF
>TRBJ2-7|TRBD1|TRBV15|few
TGTGCCACCAGTTCCGGGACAGGGCCCGAGCAGTACTTC
CATSSGTGPEQYF
>TRBJ2-2|.|TRBV5-5|.
TGTGCCAGCAGCTTGGGGGTATCGGGGGAGCTGTTTTTT
CASSLGVSGELFF
>TRBJ1-6|.|TRBV4-2|few
TGTGCCAGCAGCCCTCTCCCAACCGAGCCCCTCCACTTT
CASSPLPTEPLHF
>TRBJ2-5|.|TRBV5-6|.
TGTGCCAGCAGCTACGGACCCCCCGGCAGGGAGGCCCAGTACTTC
CASSYGPPGREAQYF
>TRBJ1-2|.|TRBV18|.
TGTGCCAGCTCACCAGTGGGCGAGGGCTATGGCTACACCTTC
CASSPVGEGYGYTF
>TRBJ2-5|.|TRBV7-2|many
TGTGCCAGCAGCTGGGGGGTCCGGGAGACCCAGTACTTC
CASSWGVRETQYF
>TRBJ1-1|.|TRBV10-2|.
TGCGCCAGCAGTGTGCCGGGTCCAGAAGCTTTCTTT
CASSVPGPEAFF
>TRBJ1-2|.|TRBV9|once
TGTGCCAGCAGCGTAGGCGTTAGGGTGACGGATGGCTACACCTTC
CASSVGVRVTDGYTF
>TRBJ1-5|.|TRBV3-1|few
TGTGCCAGCAGCCAAGCCTGGAGCAATCAGCCCCAGCATTTT
CASSQAWSNQPQHF
>TRBJ2-7|.|TRBV7-9|many
TGTGCCAGCAGCTTAGAAAGGACAGTTTACTCCTACGAGCAGTACTTC
CASSLERTVYSYEQYF
>TRBJ2-3|.|TRBV2|many
TGTGCCAGCTCCCCCGAACTGAATACGCAGTATTTT
CASSPELNTQYF